The present TCR beta chain was sequenced within a study of T cell responses to AZD1222 COVID-19 vaccine. As to this clone: The target antigen is unknown.

Study-wide points: Researchers took repertoire samples only after the peak T cell response had come. Just five or six AZD1222 recipients were seropositive at baseline.

Clones were sequenced by immunoSEQ multiplex PCR, and TCRdb holds only the in-frame ones, with some missing. The sample records 90,000 to 120,000 clones, 70% to 90% being singletons. Trimming pared 6 bases from V and 2 bases from J, leaving 9 bases between. This CDR3 comprises 13 residues. Germline CDR1 is KGHDR and CDR2 is SFDVKD. The receptor comes from an adult who received the AZD1222 COVID-19 vaccine. The source material was peripheral blood, sampled 28 days after the second AZD1222 dose. The J gene is TRBJ2-5, the V gene TRBV24-1, with a tentative D call TRBD2 (5 bases). CDR3 loop: CATSRSGQETQYF. The CDR3 coding sequence is TGTGCCACCAGTAGGTCGGGGCAAGAGACCCAGTACTTC.